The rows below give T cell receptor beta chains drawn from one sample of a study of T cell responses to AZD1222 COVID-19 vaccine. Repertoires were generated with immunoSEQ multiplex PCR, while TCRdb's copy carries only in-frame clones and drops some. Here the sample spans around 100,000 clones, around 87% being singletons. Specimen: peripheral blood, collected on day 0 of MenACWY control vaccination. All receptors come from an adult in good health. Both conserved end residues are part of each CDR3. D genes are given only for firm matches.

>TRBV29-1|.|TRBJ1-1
CSVADNTEAFF
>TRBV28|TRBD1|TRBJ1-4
CASNMGQGPDEKLFF
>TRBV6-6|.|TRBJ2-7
CASSYSDTGWEQYF
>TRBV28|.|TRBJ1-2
CASSPGEGAYGYTF
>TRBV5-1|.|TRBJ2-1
CASSPMMGGAYNEQFF
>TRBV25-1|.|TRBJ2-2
CASSEWRDGELFF
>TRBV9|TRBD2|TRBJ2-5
CASTPAGSSLETQYF
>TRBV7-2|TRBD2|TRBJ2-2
CASSLPSGVNTGELFF
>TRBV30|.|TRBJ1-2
CAWSVGYGYTF
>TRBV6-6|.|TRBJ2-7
CASSPPGPRGYEQYF
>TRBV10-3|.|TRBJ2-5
CAISALGGTVGETQYF
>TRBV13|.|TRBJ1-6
CASSLGQTGGDSPLHF
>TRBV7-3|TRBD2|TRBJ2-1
CASSLRGVGAGINEQFF
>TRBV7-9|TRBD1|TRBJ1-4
CASSLEGQVYEKLFF
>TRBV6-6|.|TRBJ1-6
CASAYRGGSSPLHF
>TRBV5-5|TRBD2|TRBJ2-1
CASSWGGLGSYNEQFF
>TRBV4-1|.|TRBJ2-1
CASSHQLPTLEQFF
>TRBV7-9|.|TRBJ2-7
CASSLTEGEEKQYF
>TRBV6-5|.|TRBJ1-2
CASSAVPTAHYGYTF
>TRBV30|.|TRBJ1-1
CAWSVLLGGTEAFF
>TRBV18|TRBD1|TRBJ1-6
CASYRGTDSPLHF